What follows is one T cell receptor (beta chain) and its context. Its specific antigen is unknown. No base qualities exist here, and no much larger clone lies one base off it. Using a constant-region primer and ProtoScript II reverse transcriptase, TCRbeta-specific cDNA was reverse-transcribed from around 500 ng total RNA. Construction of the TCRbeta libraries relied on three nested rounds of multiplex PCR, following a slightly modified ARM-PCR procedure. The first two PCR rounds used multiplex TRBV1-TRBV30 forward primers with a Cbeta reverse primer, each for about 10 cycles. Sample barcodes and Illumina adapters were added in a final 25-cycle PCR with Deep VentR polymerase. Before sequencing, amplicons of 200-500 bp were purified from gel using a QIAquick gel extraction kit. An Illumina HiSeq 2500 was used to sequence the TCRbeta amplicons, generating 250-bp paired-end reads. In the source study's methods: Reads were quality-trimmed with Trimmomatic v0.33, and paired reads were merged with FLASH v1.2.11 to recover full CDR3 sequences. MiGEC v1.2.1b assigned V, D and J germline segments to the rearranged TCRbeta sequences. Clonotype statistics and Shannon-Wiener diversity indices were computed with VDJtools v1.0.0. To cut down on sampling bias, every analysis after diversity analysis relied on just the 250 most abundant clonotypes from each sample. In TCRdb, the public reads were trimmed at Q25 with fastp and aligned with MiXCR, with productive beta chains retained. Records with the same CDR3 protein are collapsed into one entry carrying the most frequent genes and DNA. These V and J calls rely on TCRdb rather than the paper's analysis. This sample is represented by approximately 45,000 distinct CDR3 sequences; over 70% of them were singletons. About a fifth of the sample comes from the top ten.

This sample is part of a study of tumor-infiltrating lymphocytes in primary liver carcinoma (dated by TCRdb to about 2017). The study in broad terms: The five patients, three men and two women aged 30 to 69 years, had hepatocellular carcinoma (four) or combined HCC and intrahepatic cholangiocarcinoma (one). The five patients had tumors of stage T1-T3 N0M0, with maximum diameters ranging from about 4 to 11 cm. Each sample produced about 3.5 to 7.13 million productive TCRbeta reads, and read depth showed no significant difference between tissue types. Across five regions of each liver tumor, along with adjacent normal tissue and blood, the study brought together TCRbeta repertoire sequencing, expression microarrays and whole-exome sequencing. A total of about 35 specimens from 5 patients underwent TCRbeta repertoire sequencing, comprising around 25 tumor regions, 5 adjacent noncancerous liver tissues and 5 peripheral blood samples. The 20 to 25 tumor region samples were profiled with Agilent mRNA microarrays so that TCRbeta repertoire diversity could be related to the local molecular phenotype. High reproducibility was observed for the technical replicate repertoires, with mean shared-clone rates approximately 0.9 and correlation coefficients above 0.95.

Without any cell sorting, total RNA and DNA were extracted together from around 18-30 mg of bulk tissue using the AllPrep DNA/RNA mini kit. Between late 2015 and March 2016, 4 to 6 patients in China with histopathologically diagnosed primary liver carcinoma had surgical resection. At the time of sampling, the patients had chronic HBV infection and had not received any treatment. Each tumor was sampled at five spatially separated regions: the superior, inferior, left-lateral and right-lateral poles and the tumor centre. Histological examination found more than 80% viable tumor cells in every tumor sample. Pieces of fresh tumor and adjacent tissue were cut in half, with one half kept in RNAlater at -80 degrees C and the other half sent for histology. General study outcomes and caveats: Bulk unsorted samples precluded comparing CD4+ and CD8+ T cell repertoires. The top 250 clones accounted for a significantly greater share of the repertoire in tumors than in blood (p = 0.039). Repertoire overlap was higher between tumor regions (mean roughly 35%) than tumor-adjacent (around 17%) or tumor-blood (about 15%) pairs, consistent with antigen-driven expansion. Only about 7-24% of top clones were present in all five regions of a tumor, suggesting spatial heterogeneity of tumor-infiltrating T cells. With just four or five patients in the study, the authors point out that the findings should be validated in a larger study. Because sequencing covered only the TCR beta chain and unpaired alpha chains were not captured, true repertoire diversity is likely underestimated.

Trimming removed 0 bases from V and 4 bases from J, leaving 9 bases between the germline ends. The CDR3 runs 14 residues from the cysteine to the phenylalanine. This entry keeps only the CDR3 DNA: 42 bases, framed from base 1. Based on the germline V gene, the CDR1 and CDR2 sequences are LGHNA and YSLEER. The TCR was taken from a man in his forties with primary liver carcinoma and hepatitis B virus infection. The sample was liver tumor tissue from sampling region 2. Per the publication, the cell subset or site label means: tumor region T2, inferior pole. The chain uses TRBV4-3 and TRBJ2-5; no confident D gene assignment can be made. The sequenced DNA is TGCGCCAGCAGCCAAGATAGAACAACAGAGACCCAGTACTTC. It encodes CASSQDRTTETQYF.